This T cell receptor beta chain came from a study of cytomegalovirus exposure and HLA in healthy donors. Study as a whole: From donors who were HLA-typed, an early data release held about 85 million unique TCRs.

60 Vbeta and 13 Jbeta primers were used in PCR. The assay was immunoSEQ multiplex PCR, and TCRdb's table has in-frame clones only and misses some. The table shows 140,000 to 150,000 clones, with roughly 80% occurring only once. To note about this clone: No antigen is known for it.

Study findings and constraints: When the data were analyzed later, several of the most significant clusters appeared to be linked to common viral pathogens.

V was clipped by 4 bases and J by 1 base, with 16 bases between them. The CDR3 covers 16 residues. From germline, CDR1 is LGHNA and CDR2 YNFKEQ. V is TRBV4-2 and J is TRBJ2-5; D uncertain. This TCR was sampled from a woman between 35 and 50 years old in good health and CMV-seropositive. Sample: PBMCs. The CDR3 loop reads CASSPGVLDGQETQYF. Written as DNA, the CDR3 is TGTGCCAGCAGCCCTGGTGTTCTAGACGGCCAAGAGACCCAGTACTTC.